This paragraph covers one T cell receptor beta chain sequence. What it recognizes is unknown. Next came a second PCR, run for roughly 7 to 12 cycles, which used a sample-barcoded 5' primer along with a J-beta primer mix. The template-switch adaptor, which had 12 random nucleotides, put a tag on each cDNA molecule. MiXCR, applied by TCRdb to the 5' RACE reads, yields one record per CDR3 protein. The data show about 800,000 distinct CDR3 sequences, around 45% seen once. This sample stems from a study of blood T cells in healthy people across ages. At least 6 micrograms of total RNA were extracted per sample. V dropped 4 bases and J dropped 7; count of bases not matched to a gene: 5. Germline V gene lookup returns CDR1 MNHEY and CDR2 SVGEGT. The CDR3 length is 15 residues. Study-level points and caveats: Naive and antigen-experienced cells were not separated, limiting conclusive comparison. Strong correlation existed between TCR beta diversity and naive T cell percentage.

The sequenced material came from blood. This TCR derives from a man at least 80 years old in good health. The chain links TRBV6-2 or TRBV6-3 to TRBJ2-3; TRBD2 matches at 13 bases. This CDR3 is CASSFTSGGAYTQYF. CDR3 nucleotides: TGTGCCAGCAGTTTCACTAGCGGGGGGGCATATACGCAGTATTTT.